Following are 5 T cell receptor beta chains from one sample sequenced in a study of preoperative IRX-2 immunotherapy in early breast cancer. Treatment reported: preoperative locoregional IRX-2 cytokine immunotherapy. Clones were sequenced by immunoSEQ multiplex PCR, and TCRdb holds only the in-frame ones, with some missing. The sample contains 30,000 or so clones, roughly four fifths of which appear only once. Sample: lymph node tissue, taken from a patient treated with IRX-2 immunotherapy. The origin of the receptors is a human donor with breast cancer.

The chain is built from TRBV6-8 and TRBJ1-2; possibly TRBD1 for D (6 bases). Between the trimmed V and J ends, which lost 10 bases and 2 bases, there was a span of 20 bases. This CDR3 has 15 amino acids. Germline V gene sequence: CDR1 MNHGY, CDR2 SAAAGT. The CDR3 sequence: CAITQGGGLNYGYTF. Here the CDR3 DNA reads TGTGCCATCACCCAAGGCGGGGGGCTCAACTATGGCTACACCTTC.

The rearrangement uses TRBV9 and TRBJ2-3; 7 bases match TRBD2. V dropped 2 bases and J dropped 0; count of bases not matched to a gene: 9. CDR1 is SGDLS, CDR2 YYNGEE, per germline. The CDR3 extends over 17 amino acids. The DNA of the CDR3 is TGTGCCAGCAGCGTGGCTAGCGGCTACACTAGCACAGATACGCAGTATTTT. As protein: CASSVASGYTSTDTQYF.

The chain is built from TRBV19 and TRBJ2-2; no firm D call. Germline assignment: CDR1 LNHDA and CDR2 SQIVND (reference sequence). V was clipped by 7 bases and J by 3 bases, with 3 bases between them. This CDR3 has 11 residues. The CDR3 coding sequence is TGTGCCAGTACCTACACCGGGGAGCTGTTTTTT. Protein sequence: CASTYTGELFF.

The V and J genes are TRBV14 and TRBJ2-2; D could derive from TRBD1 or TRBD2 (5 bases each). Germline CDR1 is SGHDN and CDR2 is FVKESK. The ends were cut back, 9 bases at V and 7 bases at J, with 15 bases in the middle. The CDR3 runs to 13 residues. The chain's CDR3 is CASGTPQVGELFF. CDR3 nucleotides: TGTGCCAGTGGGACGCCTCAGGTCGGGGAGCTGTTTTTT.

This chain links TRBV5-1 with TRBJ2-2, with TRBD1 matching over 7 bases. The CDR3 runs to 16 residues. V gave up 0 bases and J gave up 2 bases; unmatched junction bases: 4. CDR1 and CDR2 from the germline V gene are SGHRS and YFSETQ. CDR3 region: CASSLGDSLNTGELFF. The DNA of the CDR3 is TGCGCCAGCAGCTTGGGGGACAGTCTTAACACCGGGGAGCTGTTTTTT.